The entry below gives a single T cell receptor beta chain sequence along with its context. The data were taken from a study of blood T cell repertoires in COVID-19. Study background: Italy, Spain and the United States were the sources of the convalescent and acute COVID-19 samples. PBMCs, B-cell-depleted T cells, or T cells were the source of the cDNA or gDNA that made up the material.

V lost 3 bases, J lost 1 base, and 5 bases stayed unmatched. Germline assignment: CDR1 LNHNV and CDR2 YYDKDF (reference sequence). The CDR3 is 16 residues long. Generated by immunoSEQ multiplex PCR, the TCRdb table keeps only in-frame clones and is missing some. Among roughly 76,000 clones listed, about nine tenths were seen once. The sequence came from a woman older than 75 with active or convalescent COVID-19. Material for sequencing was peripheral blood. The chain joins TRBV15 to TRBJ2-2; 7 nucleotides align to TRBD1. CDR3 residues: CATSRNRGLNTGELFF. In DNA, the CDR3 is TGTGCCACCAGCAGGAACAGGGGCCTGAACACCGGGGAGCTGTTTTTT. The complete variable domain, with remaining parts taken from reference TRBV15 and TRBJ2-2, reads DAMVIQNPRYQVTQFGKPVTLSCSQTLNHNVMYWYQQKSSQAPKLLFHYYDKDFNNEADTPDNFQSRRPNTSFCFLDIRSPGLGDTAMYLCATSRNRGLNTGELFFGEGSRLTVL.